The rows below give T cell receptor beta chains drawn from one sample of a study of blood T cell repertoires in COVID-19. Repertoires were generated with immunoSEQ multiplex PCR, while TCRdb's copy carries only in-frame clones and drops some. This repertoire shows 150,000 to 180,000 clones, about 80% found once; its top ten account for roughly an eighth. Input material: peripheral blood. The receptors stem from a woman aged 55-69 years with COVID-19, enrolled during active disease. The CDR3 runs from the conserved cysteine through the conserved F or W. Each record gives: V gene, D gene, clone size, J gene, CDR3 protein, CDR3 DNA. The D gene is left open where the match is weak. Some rows mark clone size as missing; the rest say once, few, many or name a class of expanded clone.

V gene: TRBV11-2
D gene: TRBD1
clone size: NA
J gene: TRBJ2-7
CDR3 protein: CASSLEGQGNGEQYF
CDR3 DNA: TGTGCCAGCAGCTTAGAGGGACAGGGAAACGGCGAGCAGTACTTC

V gene: TRBV28
D gene: TRBD1
clone size: NA
J gene: TRBJ1-3
CDR3 protein: CASSLLEGANSGNTIYF
CDR3 DNA: TGTGCCAGCAGTTTATTGGAGGGGGCAAACTCTGGAAACACCATATATTTT

V gene: TRBV27
D gene: TRBD1
clone size: NA
J gene: TRBJ1-1
CDR3 protein: CASSLIDRGITEAFF
CDR3 DNA: TGTGCCAGCAGTTTAATCGACAGGGGGATAACTGAAGCTTTCTTT

V gene: TRBV2
D gene: NA
clone size: NA
J gene: TRBJ2-1
CDR3 protein: CASRANRETYNEQFF
CDR3 DNA: TGTGCCAGCAGGGCCAACAGGGAAACCTACAATGAGCAGTTCTTC

V gene: TRBV6-5
D gene: NA
clone size: NA
J gene: TRBJ1-1
CDR3 protein: CASNQGNTEAFF
CDR3 DNA: TGTGCCAGCAATCAGGGGAACACTGAAGCTTTCTTT

V gene: TRBV7-6
D gene: TRBD2
clone size: NA
J gene: TRBJ2-3
CDR3 protein: CASSTGTSGPGGADTQYF
CDR3 DNA: TGTGCCAGCAGCACCGGGACTAGCGGCCCGGGGGGGGCAGATACGCAGTATTTT

V gene: TRBV13
D gene: TRBD2
clone size: NA
J gene: TRBJ2-1
CDR3 protein: CASEEGPTSGNNEQFF
CDR3 DNA: TGTGCCAGCGAGGAAGGTCCGACTAGCGGTAACAATGAGCAGTTCTTC

V gene: TRBV5-5
D gene: NA
clone size: NA
J gene: TRBJ2-1
CDR3 protein: CASILEGNEQFF
CDR3 DNA: TGTGCCAGCATCCTGGAGGGGAATGAGCAGTTCTTC

V gene: TRBV6-6
D gene: NA
clone size: NA
J gene: TRBJ1-1
CDR3 protein: CASSYRSRDTEAFF
CDR3 DNA: TGTGCCAGCAGTTACAGGAGCCGGGACACTGAAGCTTTCTTT

V gene: TRBV4-1
D gene: TRBD1
clone size: NA
J gene: TRBJ2-7
CDR3 protein: CASSLRQGRFDEQYF
CDR3 DNA: TGCGCCAGCAGCCTGAGACAGGGTAGATTCGACGAGCAGTACTTC

V gene: TRBV6-6
D gene: NA
clone size: NA
J gene: TRBJ1-1
CDR3 protein: CASSVGGVGNTEAFF
CDR3 DNA: TGTGCCAGCAGTGTGGGGGGGGTTGGGAACACTGAAGCTTTCTTT

V gene: TRBV30
D gene: NA
clone size: NA
J gene: TRBJ1-1
CDR3 protein: CAWSSGRGTEAFF
CDR3 DNA: TGTGCCTGGAGCTCAGGACGGGGAACTGAAGCTTTCTTT

V gene: TRBV10-2
D gene: NA
clone size: NA
J gene: TRBJ1-1
CDR3 protein: CASSPPNTEAFF
CDR3 DNA: TGCGCCAGCAGCCCTCCGAACACTGAAGCTTTCTTT

V gene: TRBV12-3/TRBV12-4
D gene: NA
clone size: NA
J gene: TRBJ1-1
CDR3 protein: CASSTRGRAEAFF
CDR3 DNA: TGTGCCAGCAGTACCAGGGGAAGGGCTGAAGCTTTCTTT

V gene: TRBV5-4
D gene: TRBD1
clone size: NA
J gene: TRBJ2-5
CDR3 protein: CASSSNRGIETQYF
CDR3 DNA: TGTGCCAGCAGCTCTAACAGGGGGATCGAGACCCAGTACTTC

V gene: TRBV20-1
D gene: TRBD1
clone size: NA
J gene: TRBJ2-2
CDR3 protein: CSASGDRGTGELFF
CDR3 DNA: TGCAGTGCCAGTGGTGACAGGGGCACCGGGGAGCTGTTTTTT

V gene: TRBV7-9
D gene: NA
clone size: NA
J gene: TRBJ2-6
CDR3 protein: CASSSGSPQSSGANVLTF
CDR3 DNA: TGTGCCAGCAGCTCGGGGTCACCCCAGAGCTCTGGGGCCAACGTCCTGACTTTC

V gene: TRBV2
D gene: NA
clone size: NA
J gene: TRBJ1-2
CDR3 protein: CASSEPGGYGYTF
CDR3 DNA: TGTGCCAGCAGTGAACCAGGAGGCTATGGCTACACCTTC

V gene: TRBV2
D gene: TRBD1
clone size: medium-sized
J gene: TRBJ1-1
CDR3 protein: CASSITTSDRTEAFF
CDR3 DNA: TGTGCCAGCAGTATCACCACTTCGGACAGGACTGAAGCTTTCTTT

V gene: TRBV7-7
D gene: TRBD1
clone size: NA
J gene: TRBJ2-3
CDR3 protein: CASSLTGGLDTQYF
CDR3 DNA: TGTGCTAGCAGCCTCACAGGGGGCCTAGATACGCAGTATTTT

V gene: TRBV6-5
D gene: NA
clone size: NA
J gene: TRBJ1-3
CDR3 protein: CASSYSAFSGNTIYF
CDR3 DNA: TGTGCCAGCAGTTACTCAGCGTTCTCTGGAAACACCATATATTTT

V gene: TRBV12-5
D gene: NA
clone size: NA
J gene: TRBJ2-2
CDR3 protein: CASGLDRAIRDTGELFF
CDR3 DNA: TGTGCTAGTGGTTTGGATCGCGCCATCAGGGACACCGGGGAGCTGTTTTTT

V gene: TRBV3-1/TRBV3-2
D gene: NA
clone size: NA
J gene: TRBJ1-3
CDR3 protein: CASSQDSGFSGNTIYF
CDR3 DNA: TGTGCCAGCAGCCAAGATTCGGGATTCTCTGGAAACACCATATATTTT

V gene: TRBV6-6
D gene: TRBD1
clone size: once
J gene: TRBJ1-4
CDR3 protein: CASIYRGQGEKLFF
CDR3 DNA: TGTGCCAGCATTTACAGGGGGCAAGGTGAAAAACTGTTTTTT

V gene: TRBV19
D gene: TRBD2
clone size: NA
J gene: TRBJ2-1
CDR3 protein: CASSVVAGGNEQFF
CDR3 DNA: TGTGCCAGTAGTGTGGTAGCGGGAGGTAATGAGCAGTTCTTC

V gene: TRBV9
D gene: TRBD2
clone size: NA
J gene: TRBJ2-1
CDR3 protein: CASSAPRTSGTSYNEQFF
CDR3 DNA: TGTGCCAGCAGCGCACCCAGGACTAGCGGGACGTCCTACAATGAGCAGTTCTTC

V gene: TRBV6-6
D gene: NA
clone size: NA
J gene: TRBJ2-5
CDR3 protein: CASRPGLLQETQYF
CDR3 DNA: TGTGCCAGCAGACCGGGACTGCTCCAAGAGACCCAGTACTTC

V gene: TRBV3-1/TRBV3-2
D gene: NA
clone size: NA
J gene: TRBJ1-1
CDR3 protein: CASSPEGNTEAFF
CDR3 DNA: TGTGCCAGCAGCCCTGAGGGGAACACTGAAGCTTTCTTT

V gene: TRBV20-1
D gene: TRBD1
clone size: NA
J gene: TRBJ1-1
CDR3 protein: CSGQGRDEAFF
CDR3 DNA: TGCAGTGGACAGGGGAGGGATGAAGCTTTCTTT

V gene: TRBV20-1
D gene: NA
clone size: NA
J gene: TRBJ2-4
CDR3 protein: CSGGRDIQYF
CDR3 DNA: TGCAGTGGAGGGCGGGACATTCAGTACTTC

V gene: TRBV19
D gene: TRBD2
clone size: NA
J gene: TRBJ2-7
CDR3 protein: CASSPQTSTYEQYF
CDR3 DNA: TGTGCCAGTAGTCCGCAGACTAGCACCTACGAGCAGTACTTC

V gene: TRBV5-1
D gene: NA
clone size: NA
J gene: TRBJ2-5
CDR3 protein: CASSLDRQETQYF
CDR3 DNA: TGCGCCAGCAGCTTGGACAGGCAAGAGACCCAGTACTTC

V gene: TRBV12-5
D gene: TRBD2
clone size: NA
J gene: TRBJ2-1
CDR3 protein: CASGLLTSGIGEQFF
CDR3 DNA: TGTGCTAGTGGTTTGCTCACTAGCGGGATCGGTGAGCAGTTCTTC

V gene: TRBV18
D gene: NA
clone size: NA
J gene: TRBJ1-2
CDR3 protein: CASSTDSPPYGYTF
CDR3 DNA: TGTGCCAGCTCAACGGACAGCCCTCCCTATGGCTACACCTTC

V gene: TRBV28
D gene: NA
clone size: NA
J gene: TRBJ2-7
CDR3 protein: CASSSSGSGKGYF
CDR3 DNA: TGTGCCAGCAGTTCGTCGGGATCAGGCAAGGGGTACTTC

V gene: TRBV5-8
D gene: TRBD1
clone size: NA
J gene: TRBJ1-5
CDR3 protein: CASSQGARSNQPQHF
CDR3 DNA: TGTGCCAGCAGCCAGGGGGCAAGAAGCAATCAGCCCCAGCATTTT

V gene: TRBV6-5
D gene: NA
clone size: NA
J gene: TRBJ1-1
CDR3 protein: CASSWSVNTEAFF
CDR3 DNA: TGTGCCAGCAGTTGGTCAGTTAACACTGAAGCTTTCTTT

V gene: TRBV9
D gene: NA
clone size: NA
J gene: TRBJ2-1
CDR3 protein: CASSVGGASGNNEQFF
CDR3 DNA: TGTGCCAGCAGCGTAGGGGGGGCTAGCGGTAACAATGAGCAGTTCTTC

V gene: TRBV7-8
D gene: TRBD1
clone size: NA
J gene: TRBJ2-2
CDR3 protein: CASSLDPGGFVYTGELFF
CDR3 DNA: TGTGCCAGCAGCTTAGACCCAGGGGGCTTCGTGTACACCGGGGAGCTGTTTTTT

V gene: TRBV7-8
D gene: NA
clone size: few
J gene: TRBJ2-2
CDR3 protein: CASSLVRGNTGELFF
CDR3 DNA: TGTGCCAGCAGCTTAGTGCGGGGGAACACCGGGGAGCTGTTTTTT

V gene: TRBV5-1
D gene: NA
clone size: NA
J gene: TRBJ2-1
CDR3 protein: CASSLDQYSYNEQFF
CDR3 DNA: TGCGCCAGCAGCTTGGACCAGTACTCCTACAATGAGCAGTTCTTC

V gene: TRBV6-6
D gene: NA
clone size: NA
J gene: TRBJ1-5
CDR3 protein: CASSYPGAITQPQHF
CDR3 DNA: TGTGCCAGCAGTTACCCGGGAGCAATCACCCAGCCCCAGCATTTT

V gene: TRBV21-1
D gene: NA
clone size: NA
J gene: TRBJ1-2
CDR3 protein: CASSKGGASNYGYTF
CDR3 DNA: TGTGCCAGCAGCAAAGGGGGAGCCTCTAACTATGGCTACACCTTC

V gene: TRBV10-3
D gene: NA
clone size: NA
J gene: TRBJ1-1
CDR3 protein: CAISEDRPYTEAFF
CDR3 DNA: TGTGCCATCAGTGAGGACAGACCTTACACTGAAGCTTTCTTT

V gene: TRBV19
D gene: NA
clone size: once
J gene: TRBJ2-5
CDR3 protein: CASSWTARQETQYF
CDR3 DNA: TGTGCCAGTAGTTGGACCGCCCGACAGGAGACCCAGTACTTC

V gene: TRBV10-2
D gene: TRBD1
clone size: NA
J gene: TRBJ1-1
CDR3 protein: CASSEAGRQGGTEAFF
CDR3 DNA: TGCGCCAGCAGTGAGGCCGGCCGACAGGGGGGCACTGAAGCTTTCTTT

V gene: TRBV7-9
D gene: TRBD1
clone size: NA
J gene: TRBJ1-2
CDR3 protein: CASSPRTGNYGYTF
CDR3 DNA: TGTGCCAGCAGCCCAAGGACAGGGAACTATGGCTACACCTTC

V gene: TRBV12-5
D gene: NA
clone size: NA
J gene: TRBJ1-1
CDR3 protein: CASGLTTGSYTEAFF
CDR3 DNA: TGTGCTAGTGGCTTGACCACAGGGTCGTACACTGAAGCTTTCTTT

V gene: TRBV5-6
D gene: TRBD2
clone size: NA
J gene: TRBJ2-3
CDR3 protein: CASSFFSGGAVDTQYF
CDR3 DNA: TGTGCCAGCAGCTTCTTTAGCGGGGGGGCGGTAGATACGCAGTATTTT

V gene: TRBV2
D gene: TRBD1
clone size: NA
J gene: TRBJ2-7
CDR3 protein: CASDKTGNEQYF
CDR3 DNA: TGTGCCAGCGATAAGACAGGGAACGAGCAGTACTTC

V gene: TRBV6-5
D gene: NA
clone size: NA
J gene: TRBJ2-6
CDR3 protein: CASSSPGANVLTF
CDR3 DNA: TGTGCCAGCAGTAGCCCTGGGGCCAACGTCCTGACTTTC

V gene: TRBV10-3
D gene: TRBD1
clone size: NA
J gene: TRBJ2-1
CDR3 protein: CAISQDRGPYNEQFF
CDR3 DNA: TGTGCCATCAGTCAGGACAGGGGGCCGTACAATGAGCAGTTCTTC